This is a list of T cell receptor beta chains from one sample in a study of OX40 agonist ivuxolimab in advanced cancers. Here immunoSEQ multiplex PCR was the method, and the copy in TCRdb shows in-frame clones only, minus some. Of 45,000 to 50,000 clones listed, 89% are singletons. The source material was CD4+ or CD8+ T cells sorted from blood, sampled in a trial of the OX40 agonist ivuxolimab. The receptor set was obtained from an adult with an advanced solid tumor such as melanoma, head and neck, liver or kidney cancer. Each CDR3 is given without its conserved first and last residue. The order of the fields is V gene, CDR3 length, D gene, CDR3 protein. D genes are given only for firm matches.

>TRBV6-5|12|.
ASMKGTGRYEQY
>TRBV19|13|.
ASSIYSTLNTEAF
>TRBV19|12|TRBD1
ASRVGQGPYEQY
>TRBV30|9|.
AWTVGTEAF
>TRBV9|12|TRBD1
ASSGRDSSYEQY
>TRBV6-5|11|.
ASSYGMGHEQF
>TRBV2|12|TRBD1
ASRDRVGTDTQY
>TRBV14|12|.
ASSLGGRGSEQY
>TRBV30|13|.
AWSVPGRHVYGYT
>TRBV4-3|13|.
ASSQASGTLYGYT
>TRBV2|10|.
ASSEGTTEAF
>TRBV7-6|11|.
ASSLLGRDGYT
>TRBV7-9|11|.
ASSRTTADGYT
>TRBV1|14|.
TSSQNCPRANYGYT
>TRBV20-1|9|.
SAKDGAEAF
>TRBV19|11|.
ASSPGLNYGYT
>TRBV11-2|11|.
ASSLAPTDTQY